This entry concerns a single T cell receptor (beta chain). Its binding antigen is unknown. The record has no base qualities; no much larger clone is one base away. This record comes from a study of OX40 agonist ivuxolimab in advanced cancers. Looking at the study overall: Ivuxolimab was an agonistic, fully human IgG2 monoclonal antibody directed against OX40 (CD134), a costimulatory receptor. Intravenous ivuxolimab was administered to patients every 2 weeks at six dose levels: 0.01, 0.1, 0.3, 1.5, 3 and 10 mg/kg. Among the roughly 50 dose-escalation patients, some 20 had hepatocellular carcinoma, some 15 melanoma, 9 renal cell carcinoma and 9 head and neck cancer. The dose-escalation cohort was 82.7% male with a mean age of around 64 years, ranging from roughly 23 to 85. Patients were allowed to have had prior anti-PD-1, anti-PD-L1 or anti-CTLA-4 therapy, and 40% to 45% of the dose-escalation patients had been treated with checkpoint inhibitors. Partial responses occurred in three dose-escalation patients: two with cutaneous melanoma and one with hepatocellular carcinoma. The purpose of peripheral TCRbeta sequencing was to test whether ivuxolimab changed TCR sequence diversity and led to clonal T-cell expansion. The monotherapy dose-escalation portion (N = 52 patients) of the phase I ivuxolimab trial is reported in the paper.

At the junction V is shortened by 4 bases and J by 1 base, with 16 bases in between. The CDR3 has 15 amino acids, counting the end cysteine and phenylalanine. Solely the CDR3 DNA is kept, with 45 bases framed from the first base. Via the germline V gene (reference sequence), CDR1 is GTSNPN and CDR2 SVGIG. The full study reports these points: Clonal expansion of both CD4+ and CD8+ blood T cells was observed from baseline to week 6 at doses 0.1 to 3.0 mg/kg. After ivuxolimab, more expanded clones were found on average in CD8+ T cells than in CD4+ T cells. Antigen specificity was not determined for the clonally expanded peripheral T cells. Low levels of normalized T-cell clonal expansion were also seen in some nonresponding patients. In the 0.1-3.0 mg/kg groups, partial responders were among the patients with the lowest normalized peripheral clonal expansion, particularly in CD8+ T cells.

Patients with autoimmune disease history or receiving systemic immunosuppression were excluded from the trial. Peripheral blood for TCR sequencing was drawn from every dose cohort at baseline, at cycle 4 day 1 and at cycle 7 day 1. Samples were obtained from an open-label, multicenter, first-in-human phase I dose-escalation trial of ivuxolimab. Adults with locally advanced or metastatic melanoma, renal cell carcinoma, hepatocellular carcinoma or head and neck squamous cell carcinoma were enrolled in the trial. CD4+ and CD8+ T cells were sorted separately from peripheral blood before TCR sequencing. Genomic DNA was isolated from the sorted cells so that the TCRbeta CDR3 region could be sequenced. The immunoSEQ Assay was used to sequence the TCRbeta CDR3 regions. TCRdb mirrors the immuneACCESS table, restricted to in-frame sequences. Some clones are absent from its copies; in checked studies, under half trace to an unresolved V gene, and the reason for the others is unknown. For this sample the table gives 55,000 to 95,000 clones, of which almost 90% were detected only once. The ten largest clonotypes hold around 2.6% of the sample.

The source of this sequence is an adult with an advanced solid tumor such as melanoma, head and neck, liver or kidney cancer. The receptor chain draws on TRBV30 and TRBJ2-5, and possibly TRBD1, on 5 matching bases. Here the sequenced sample was CD4+ or CD8+ T cells sorted from blood, taken in a trial of the OX40 agonist ivuxolimab. The nucleotide sequence reads TGTGCCTGGAAGTCAAGGGGTCGGACCCAAGAGACCCAGTACTTC. Translated, it gives CAWKSRGRTQETQYF.